This T cell receptor (beta chain) is from a study of T cell repertoires in cytomegalovirus infection. The V gene lost 6 bases and the J gene lost 6 bases, with 11 bases spanning the gap. Looked up from germline, CDR1 is MNHEY and CDR2 is SVGEGT. The CDR3 sequence is 12 residues long. TCRdb itself ran the reads through MiXCR, one entry per CDR3 protein. This table has about 110,000 distinct CDR3 sequences, around a tenth appearing once. A remark on this clonotype: Its cognate antigen is unknown.

This clonotype was obtained from a human donor in good health (CMV status not recorded). Some clones in this sample may be carry-over from other donors' samples. Sequenced input: PBMCs, sequenced either directly or after in vitro stimulation (not recorded which). The rearrangement links TRBV6-2 or TRBV6-3 to TRBJ1-1; D not resolved. CDR3: CASRRAAPEAFF. The CDR3 nucleotides read TGTGCCAGCAGAAGGGCAGCTCCTGAAGCTTTCTTT.